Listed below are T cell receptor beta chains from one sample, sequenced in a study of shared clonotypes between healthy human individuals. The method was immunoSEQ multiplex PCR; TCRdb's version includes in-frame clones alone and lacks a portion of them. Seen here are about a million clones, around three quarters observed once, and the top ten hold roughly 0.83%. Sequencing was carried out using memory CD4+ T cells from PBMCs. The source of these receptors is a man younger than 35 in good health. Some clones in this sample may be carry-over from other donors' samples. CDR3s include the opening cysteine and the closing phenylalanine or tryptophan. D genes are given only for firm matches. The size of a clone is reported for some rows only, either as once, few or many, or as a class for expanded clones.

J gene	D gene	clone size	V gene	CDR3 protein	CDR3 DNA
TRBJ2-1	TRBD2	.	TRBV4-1	CASSHNLAGEENEQFF	TGCGCCAGCAGCCACAACCTAGCGGGAGAGGAGAATGAGCAGTTCTTC
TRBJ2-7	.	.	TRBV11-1	CASSPQFGKSSYEQYF	TGTGCCAGCAGCCCGCAATTCGGGAAGAGTTCCTACGAGCAGTACTTC
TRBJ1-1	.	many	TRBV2	CASSELPNTEAFF	TGTGCCAGCAGTGAACTACCGAACACTGAAGCTTTCTTT
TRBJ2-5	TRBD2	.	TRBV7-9	CASSFRTSGKETQYF	TGTGCCAGCAGCTTTAGGACTAGCGGTAAAGAGACCCAGTACTTC
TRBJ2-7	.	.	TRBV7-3	CASSLSAGAYEQYF	TGTGCCAGCAGCTTAAGTGCCGGAGCCTACGAGCAGTACTTC
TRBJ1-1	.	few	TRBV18	CASSPLQATEAFF	TGTGCCAGCTCACCACTTCAGGCCACTGAAGCTTTCTTT
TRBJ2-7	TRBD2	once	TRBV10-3	CAISGRLAESYEQYF	TGTGCCATCAGTGGACGACTAGCGGAAAGCTACGAGCAGTACTTC
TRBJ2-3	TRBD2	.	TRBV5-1	CASSLALAATTDTQYF	TGCGCCAGCAGCTTGGCACTAGCGGCCACCACAGATACGCAGTATTTT
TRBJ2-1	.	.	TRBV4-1	CASRQNDGSYNEQFF	TGCGCCAGCAGACAGAACGACGGCTCCTACAATGAGCAGTTCTTC
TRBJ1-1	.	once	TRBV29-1	CSVEDHANTEAFF	TGCAGCGTTGAGGACCATGCGAACACTGAAGCTTTCTTT
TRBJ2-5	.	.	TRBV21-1	CAVRDTQGWEETQYF	TGTGCCGTCAGGGACACACAGGGCTGGGAAGAGACCCAGTACTTC
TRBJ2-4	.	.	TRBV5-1	CASSSTRDGLWGIQYF	TGCGCCAGCAGCTCAACAAGGGACGGTCTTTGGGGCATTCAGTACTTC
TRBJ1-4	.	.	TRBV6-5	CASSPRRGWDEKLFF	TGTGCCAGCAGTCCTCGGCGGGGATGGGATGAAAAACTGTTTTTT
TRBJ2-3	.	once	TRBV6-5	CASKRGIFSTDTQYF	TGTGCCAGCAAACGGGGGATCTTTAGCACAGATACGCAGTATTTT